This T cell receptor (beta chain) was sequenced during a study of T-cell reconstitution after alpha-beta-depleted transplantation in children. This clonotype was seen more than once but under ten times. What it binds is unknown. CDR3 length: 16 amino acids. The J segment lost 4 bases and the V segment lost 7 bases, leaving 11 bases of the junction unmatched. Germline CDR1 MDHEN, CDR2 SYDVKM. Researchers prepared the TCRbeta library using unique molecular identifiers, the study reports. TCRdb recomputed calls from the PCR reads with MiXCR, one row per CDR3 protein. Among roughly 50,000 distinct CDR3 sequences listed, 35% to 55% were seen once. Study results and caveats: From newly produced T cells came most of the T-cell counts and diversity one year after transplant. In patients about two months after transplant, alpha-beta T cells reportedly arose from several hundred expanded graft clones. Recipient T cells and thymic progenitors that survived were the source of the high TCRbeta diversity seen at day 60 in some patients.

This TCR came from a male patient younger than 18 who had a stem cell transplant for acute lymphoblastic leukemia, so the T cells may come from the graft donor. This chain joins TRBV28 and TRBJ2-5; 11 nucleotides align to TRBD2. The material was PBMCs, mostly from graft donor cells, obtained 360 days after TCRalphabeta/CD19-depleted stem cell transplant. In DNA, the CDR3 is TGTGCCAGCACCCCCCCGGGGCTAGCGGGAGGAGAGACCCAGTACTTC. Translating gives CASTPPGLAGGETQYF.